This T cell receptor (beta chain) comes out of a study of blood T cell repertoires in COVID-19. The table came from immunoSEQ multiplex PCR; TCRdb's copy has only in-frame clones and leaves some out. Of 150,000 to 200,000 clones listed, approximately 86% are singletons. CDR3 length: 19 amino acids. Germline V CDR1 and CDR2: SGHTA, FQGNSA. V lost 5 bases to trimming and J lost 7 bases; unmatched junction nucleotides: 21. The origin of this receptor is an older woman with acute COVID-19. The material sequenced was PBMCs or T cells enriched from blood (not recorded which). This chain connects TRBV7-2 to TRBJ2-5; 11 nucleotides align to TRBD2. CDR3 region: CASSPPSSRLAGKGGTQYF. CDR3 nucleotides: TGTGCCAGCAGCCCCCCCTCATCCCGACTAGCGGGGAAAGGAGGGACCCAGTACTTC.